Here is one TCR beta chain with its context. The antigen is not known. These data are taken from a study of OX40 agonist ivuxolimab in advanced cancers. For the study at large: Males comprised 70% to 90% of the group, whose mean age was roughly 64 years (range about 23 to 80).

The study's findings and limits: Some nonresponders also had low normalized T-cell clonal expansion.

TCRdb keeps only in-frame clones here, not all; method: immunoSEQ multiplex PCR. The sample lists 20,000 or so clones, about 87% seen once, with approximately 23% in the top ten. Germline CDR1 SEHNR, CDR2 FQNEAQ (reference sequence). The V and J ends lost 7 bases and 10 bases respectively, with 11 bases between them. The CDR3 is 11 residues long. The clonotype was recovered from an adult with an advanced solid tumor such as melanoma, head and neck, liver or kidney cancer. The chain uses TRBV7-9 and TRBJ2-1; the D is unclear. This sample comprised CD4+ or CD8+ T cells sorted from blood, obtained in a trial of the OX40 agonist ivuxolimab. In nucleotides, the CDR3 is TGTGCCAGCACCGAGAACGGGGAGCAGTTCTTC. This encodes CASTENGEQFF.